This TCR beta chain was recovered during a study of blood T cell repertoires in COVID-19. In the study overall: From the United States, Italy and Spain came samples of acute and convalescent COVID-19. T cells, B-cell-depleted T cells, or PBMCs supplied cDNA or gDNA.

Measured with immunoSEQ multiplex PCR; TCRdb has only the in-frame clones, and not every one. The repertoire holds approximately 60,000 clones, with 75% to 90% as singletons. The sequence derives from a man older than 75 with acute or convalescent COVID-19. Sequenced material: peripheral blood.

CDR3 DNA: TGTGCCAGTAGGCGCGCCGAAACCGGGGGCAAAAACATTCAGTACTTC. This encodes CASRRAETGGKNIQYF. The J gene is TRBJ2-4, the V gene TRBV19; tentative D call: TRBD2 (6 bases). V was shortened by 6 bases and J by 3 bases, with 18 bases between the two germline ends. This CDR3 spans 16 amino acids. CDR1 is LNHDA, CDR2 SQIVND, per germline (reference sequence).